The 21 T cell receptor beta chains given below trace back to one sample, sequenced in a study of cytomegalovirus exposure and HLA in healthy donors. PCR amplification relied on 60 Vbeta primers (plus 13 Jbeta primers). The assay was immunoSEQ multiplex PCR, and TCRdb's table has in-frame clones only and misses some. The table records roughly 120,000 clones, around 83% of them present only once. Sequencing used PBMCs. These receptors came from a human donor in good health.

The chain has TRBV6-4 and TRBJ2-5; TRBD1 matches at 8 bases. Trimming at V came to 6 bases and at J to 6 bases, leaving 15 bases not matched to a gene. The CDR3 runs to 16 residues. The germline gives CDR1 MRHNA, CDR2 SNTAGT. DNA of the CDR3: TGTGCCAGCAGCCCTGAGTGGGGACAGGATACAAAGACCCAGTACTTC. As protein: CASSPEWGQDTKTQYF.

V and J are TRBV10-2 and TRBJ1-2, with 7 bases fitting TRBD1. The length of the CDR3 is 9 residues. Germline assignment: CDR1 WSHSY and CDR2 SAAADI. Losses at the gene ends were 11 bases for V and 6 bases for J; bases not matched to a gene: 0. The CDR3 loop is CAGQDGYTF. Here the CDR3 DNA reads TGCGCCGGACAGGATGGCTACACCTTC.

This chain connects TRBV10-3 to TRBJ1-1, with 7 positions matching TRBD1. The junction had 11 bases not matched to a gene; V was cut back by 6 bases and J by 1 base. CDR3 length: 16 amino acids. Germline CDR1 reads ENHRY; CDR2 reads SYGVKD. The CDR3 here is CAISPGGGMRNTEAFF. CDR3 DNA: TGTGCCATCAGCCCCGGAGGGGGCATGAGGAACACTGAAGCTTTCTTT.

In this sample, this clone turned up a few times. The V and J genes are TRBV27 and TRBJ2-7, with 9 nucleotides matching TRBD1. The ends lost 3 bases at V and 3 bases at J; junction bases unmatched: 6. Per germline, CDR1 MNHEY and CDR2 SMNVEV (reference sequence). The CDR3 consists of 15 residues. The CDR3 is CASSFKGTGNYEQYF. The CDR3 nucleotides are TGTGCCAGCAGTTTTAAGGGGACAGGGAACTACGAGCAGTACTTC.

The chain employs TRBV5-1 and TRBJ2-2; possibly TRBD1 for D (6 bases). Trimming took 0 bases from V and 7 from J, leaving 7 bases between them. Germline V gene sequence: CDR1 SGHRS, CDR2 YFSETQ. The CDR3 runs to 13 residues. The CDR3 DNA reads TGCGCCAGCAGCTTGGGACAGGACGGGGAGCTGTTTTTT. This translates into CASSLGQDGELFF.

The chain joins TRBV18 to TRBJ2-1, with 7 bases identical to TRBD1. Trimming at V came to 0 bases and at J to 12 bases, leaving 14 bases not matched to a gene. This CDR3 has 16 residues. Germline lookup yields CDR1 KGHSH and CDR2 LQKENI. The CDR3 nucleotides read TGTGCCAGCTCACCACCAAGGCTGACAGGGCTTTTGGGGCAGTTCTTC. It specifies CASSPPRLTGLLGQFF.

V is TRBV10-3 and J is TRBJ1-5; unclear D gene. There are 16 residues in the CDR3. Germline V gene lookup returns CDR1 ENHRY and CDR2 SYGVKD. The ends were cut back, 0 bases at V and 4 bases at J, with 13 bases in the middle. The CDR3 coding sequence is TGTGCCATCAGTGAGTCGACTCGGGAGATAAATCAGCCCCAGCATTTT. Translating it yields CAISESTREINQPQHF.

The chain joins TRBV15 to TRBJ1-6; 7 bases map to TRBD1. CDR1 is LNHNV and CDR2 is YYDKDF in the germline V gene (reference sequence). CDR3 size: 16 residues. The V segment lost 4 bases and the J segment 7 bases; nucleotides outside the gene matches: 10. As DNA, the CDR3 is TGTGCCACCAGCACCGCGACAGGGCCGGGAAATTCACCCCTCCACTTT. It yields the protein CATSTATGPGNSPLHF.

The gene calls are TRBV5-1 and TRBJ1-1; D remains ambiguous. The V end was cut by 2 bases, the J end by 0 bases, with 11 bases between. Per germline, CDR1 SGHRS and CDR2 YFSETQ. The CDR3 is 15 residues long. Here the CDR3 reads CASSLNQFMNTEAFF. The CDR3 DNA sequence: TGCGCCAGCAGCTTAAATCAGTTCATGAACACTGAAGCTTTCTTT. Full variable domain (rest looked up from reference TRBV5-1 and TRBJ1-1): KAGVTQTPRYLIKTRGQQVTLSCSPISGHRSVSWYQQTPGQGLQFLFEYFSETQRNKGNFPGRFSGRQFSNSRSEMNVSTLELGDSALYLCASSLNQFMNTEAFFGQGTRLTVV.

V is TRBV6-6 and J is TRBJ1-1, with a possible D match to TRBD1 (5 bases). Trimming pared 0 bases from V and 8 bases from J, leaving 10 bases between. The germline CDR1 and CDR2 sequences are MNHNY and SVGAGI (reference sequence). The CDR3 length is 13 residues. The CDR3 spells CASSYSERGEAFF. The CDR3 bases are TGTGCCAGCAGTTACTCAGAGCGGGGGGAAGCTTTCTTT.

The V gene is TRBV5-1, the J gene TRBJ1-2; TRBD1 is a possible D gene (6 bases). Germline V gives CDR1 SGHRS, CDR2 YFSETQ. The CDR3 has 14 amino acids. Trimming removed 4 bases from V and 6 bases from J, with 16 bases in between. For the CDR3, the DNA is TGCGCCAGCAGCGACCCCTTGGGGGCGGATGGCTACACCTTC. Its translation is CASSDPLGADGYTF.

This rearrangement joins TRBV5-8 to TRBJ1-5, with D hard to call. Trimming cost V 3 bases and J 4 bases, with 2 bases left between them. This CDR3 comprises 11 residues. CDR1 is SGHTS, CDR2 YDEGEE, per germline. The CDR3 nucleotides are TGTGCCAGCAGCTCTAATCAGCCCCAGCATTTT. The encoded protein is CASSSNQPQHF.

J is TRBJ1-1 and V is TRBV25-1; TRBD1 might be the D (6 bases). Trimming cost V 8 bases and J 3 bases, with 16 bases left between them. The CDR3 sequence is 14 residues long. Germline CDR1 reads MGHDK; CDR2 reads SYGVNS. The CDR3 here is CASALTGFDTEAFF. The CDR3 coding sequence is TGTGCCAGCGCCCTGACAGGATTCGACACTGAAGCTTTCTTT.

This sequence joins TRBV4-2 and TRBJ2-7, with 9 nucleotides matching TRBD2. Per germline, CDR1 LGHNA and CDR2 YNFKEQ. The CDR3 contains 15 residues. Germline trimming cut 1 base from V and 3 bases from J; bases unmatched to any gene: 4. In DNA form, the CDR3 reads TGTGCCAGCAGCCAAGGAATAGCGGGGGACTACGAGCAGTACTTC. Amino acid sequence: CASSQGIAGDYEQYF.

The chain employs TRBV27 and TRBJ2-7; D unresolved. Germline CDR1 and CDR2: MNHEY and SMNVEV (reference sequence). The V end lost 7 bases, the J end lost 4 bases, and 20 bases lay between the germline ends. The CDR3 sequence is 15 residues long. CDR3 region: CASIYNAQSRYEQYF. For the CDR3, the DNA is TGTGCCAGCATCTATAACGCACAGAGCCGATACGAGCAGTACTTC.

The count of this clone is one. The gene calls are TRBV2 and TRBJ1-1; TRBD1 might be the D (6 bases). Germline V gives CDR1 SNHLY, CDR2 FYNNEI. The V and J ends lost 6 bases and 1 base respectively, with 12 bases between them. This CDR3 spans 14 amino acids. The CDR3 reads CASRGGQENTEAFF. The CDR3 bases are TGTGCCAGCAGGGGGGGGCAGGAGAACACTGAAGCTTTCTTT.

The CDR3 nucleotides read TGTGCCAGCAGCTTAATACTAGCGGGAGCCTACGAGCAGTACTTC. This codes for CASSLILAGAYEQYF. The chain recombines TRBV7-6 with TRBJ2-7, with TRBD2 matching 11 bases. V lost 2 bases to trimming and J lost 2 bases; unmatched junction nucleotides: 2. CDR1 and CDR2 (germline): SGHVS, FNYEAQ. This CDR3 region has 15 residues.

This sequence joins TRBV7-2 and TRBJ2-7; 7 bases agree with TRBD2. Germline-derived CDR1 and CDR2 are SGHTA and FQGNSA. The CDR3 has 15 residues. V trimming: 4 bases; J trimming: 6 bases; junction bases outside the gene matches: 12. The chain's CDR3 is CASSSASGLSGEQYF. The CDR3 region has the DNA TGTGCCAGCAGCTCTGCTAGCGGACTTTCAGGCGAGCAGTACTTC.

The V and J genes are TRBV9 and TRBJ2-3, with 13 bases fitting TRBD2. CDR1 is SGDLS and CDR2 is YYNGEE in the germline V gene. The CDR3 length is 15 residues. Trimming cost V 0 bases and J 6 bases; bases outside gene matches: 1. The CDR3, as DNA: TGTGCCAGCAGCGTAGGGACTAGCGGGGGCGATACGCAGTATTTT. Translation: CASSVGTSGGDTQYF.

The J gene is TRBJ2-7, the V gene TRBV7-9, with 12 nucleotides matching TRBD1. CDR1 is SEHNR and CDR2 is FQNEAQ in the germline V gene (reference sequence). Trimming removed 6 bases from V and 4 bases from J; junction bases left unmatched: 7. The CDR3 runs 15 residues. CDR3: CASSRRDRGPYEQYF. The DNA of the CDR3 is TGTGCCAGCAGTCGCCGGGACAGGGGGCCGTACGAGCAGTACTTC.

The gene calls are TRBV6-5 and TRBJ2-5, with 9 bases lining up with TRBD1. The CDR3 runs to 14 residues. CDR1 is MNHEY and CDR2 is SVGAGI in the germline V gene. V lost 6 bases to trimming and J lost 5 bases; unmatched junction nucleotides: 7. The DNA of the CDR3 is TGTGCCAGCAGGGGACAGGGTTGGCTCGAGACCCAGTACTTC. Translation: CASRGQGWLETQYF.